These T cell receptor beta chains were read from a single sample in a study of radiotherapy plus CTLA-4 blockade in lung cancer. Libraries were prepared by immunoSEQ multiplex PCR; TCRdb keeps only in-frame clonotypes and omits some of them. The sample yields approximately 89,000 clones, around 78% seen once. Sequences were derived from peripheral blood, sampled from a patient treated with radiotherapy plus ipilimumab. The receptors were gathered from a human donor with non-small cell lung cancer who had a partial response to radiotherapy plus ipilimumab. Some clones in this sample may be carry-over from other donors' samples. CDR3s include the opening cysteine and the closing phenylalanine or tryptophan. The order of the fields is V gene, J gene, clone size, D gene, CDR3 DNA, CDR3 protein. A D gene is named only where the DNA matches it firmly. Where a row states a size, it is once, few, many or the class of an expanded clone; other rows omit it.

v_gene: TRBV5-1
j_gene: TRBJ2-3
abundance: NA
d_gene: TRBD2
CDR3nt: TGCGCCAGCAGAAAAGCGGGGGTAAGAGATACGCAGTATTTT
CDR3aa: CASRKAGVRDTQYF

v_gene: TRBV27
j_gene: TRBJ2-7
abundance: few
d_gene: NA
CDR3nt: TGTGCCAGCAGGGGGGGTTACTCCTACGAGCAGTACTTC
CDR3aa: CASRGGYSYEQYF

v_gene: TRBV2
j_gene: TRBJ1-5
abundance: NA
d_gene: NA
CDR3nt: TGTGCCAGCAGTGGCGGCAATCAGCCCCAGCATTTT
CDR3aa: CASSGGNQPQHF

v_gene: TRBV7-2
j_gene: TRBJ2-3
abundance: NA
d_gene: TRBD2
CDR3nt: TGTGCCAGCAGCCCGACTAGCGTCGTAACGCAGTATTTT
CDR3aa: CASSPTSVVTQYF

v_gene: TRBV9
j_gene: TRBJ2-3
abundance: NA
d_gene: NA
CDR3nt: TGTGCCAGCAGCGGCAGGGGTGATACGCAGTATTTT
CDR3aa: CASSGRGDTQYF

v_gene: TRBV19
j_gene: TRBJ1-1
abundance: few
d_gene: NA
CDR3nt: TGTGCCAGTATCAACGACTTGAACACTGAAGCTTTCTTT
CDR3aa: CASINDLNTEAFF

v_gene: TRBV18
j_gene: TRBJ1-1
abundance: NA
d_gene: TRBD1
CDR3nt: TGTGCCAGCTCAATGCACCGTTTCGACGCAGGGGGTAACACTGAAGCTTTCTTT
CDR3aa: CASSMHRFDAGGNTEAFF

v_gene: TRBV18
j_gene: TRBJ2-7
abundance: NA
d_gene: TRBD2
CDR3nt: TGTGCCAGCTCAGTACAAAAACTTAGCGGGAGCTCCTACGAGCAGTACTTC
CDR3aa: CASSVQKLSGSSYEQYF

v_gene: TRBV7-3
j_gene: TRBJ2-1
abundance: NA
d_gene: TRBD2
CDR3nt: TGTGCCAGCAGCTTAGTAGCGGGGGGCCTCCATGAGCAGTTCTTC
CDR3aa: CASSLVAGGLHEQFF

v_gene: TRBV5-1
j_gene: TRBJ2-2
abundance: NA
d_gene: NA
CDR3nt: TGCGCCAGCAGCTTGTGGCAGAACACCGGGGAGCTGTTTTTT
CDR3aa: CASSLWQNTGELFF

v_gene: TRBV7-2
j_gene: TRBJ2-2
abundance: NA
d_gene: NA
CDR3nt: TGTGCCAGCAGCTGGATACAGGTCACCGGGGAGCTGTTTTTT
CDR3aa: CASSWIQVTGELFF

v_gene: TRBV6-5
j_gene: TRBJ2-2
abundance: NA
d_gene: NA
CDR3nt: TGTGCCACCAACCCAGGCTTCTTGAACACCGGGGAGCTGTTTTTT
CDR3aa: CATNPGFLNTGELFF

v_gene: TRBV30
j_gene: TRBJ1-1
abundance: NA
d_gene: NA
CDR3nt: TGTGCCTGGAGTCGCGTTATGAACACTGAAGCTTTCTTT
CDR3aa: CAWSRVMNTEAFF